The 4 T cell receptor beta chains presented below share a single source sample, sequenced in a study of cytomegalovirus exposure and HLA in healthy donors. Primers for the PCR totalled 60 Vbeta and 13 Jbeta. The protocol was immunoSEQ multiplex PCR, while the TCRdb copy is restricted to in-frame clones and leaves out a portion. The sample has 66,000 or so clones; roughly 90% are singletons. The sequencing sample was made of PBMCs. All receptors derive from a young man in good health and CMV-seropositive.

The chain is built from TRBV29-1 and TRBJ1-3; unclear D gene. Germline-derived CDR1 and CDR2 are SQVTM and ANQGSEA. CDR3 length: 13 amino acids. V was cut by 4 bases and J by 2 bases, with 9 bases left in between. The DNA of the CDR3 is TGCAGCGTTGCAAAGGGAGCTGGAAACACCATATATTTT. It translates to CSVAKGAGNTIYF. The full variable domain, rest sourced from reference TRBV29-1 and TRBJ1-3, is SAVISQKPSRDICQRGTSLTIQCQVDSQVTMMFWYRQQPGQSLTLIATANQGSEATYESGFVIDKFPISRPNLTFSTLTVSNMSPEDSSIYLCSVAKGAGNTIYFGEGSWLTVV.

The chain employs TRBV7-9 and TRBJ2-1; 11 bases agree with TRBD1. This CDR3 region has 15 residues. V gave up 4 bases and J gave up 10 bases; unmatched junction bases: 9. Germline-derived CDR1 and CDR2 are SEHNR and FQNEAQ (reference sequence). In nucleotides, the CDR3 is TGTGCCAGCAGCTCAGGACAGGGGGCTTTTCGAGAGCAGTTCTTC. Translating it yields CASSSGQGAFREQFF.

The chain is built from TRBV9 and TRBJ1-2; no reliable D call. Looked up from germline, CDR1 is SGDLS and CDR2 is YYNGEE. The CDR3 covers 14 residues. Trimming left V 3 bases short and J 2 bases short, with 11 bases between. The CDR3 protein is CASSALGPNYGYTF. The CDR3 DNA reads TGTGCCAGCAGCGCTCTTGGGCCGAACTATGGCTACACCTTC.

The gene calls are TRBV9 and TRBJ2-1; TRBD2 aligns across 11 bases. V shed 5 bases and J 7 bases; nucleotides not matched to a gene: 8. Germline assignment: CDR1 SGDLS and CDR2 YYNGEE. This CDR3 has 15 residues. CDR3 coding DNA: TGTGCCAGCAGTCCCGGACTAGCGGGTCCGAATGAGCAGTTCTTC. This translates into CASSPGLAGPNEQFF.